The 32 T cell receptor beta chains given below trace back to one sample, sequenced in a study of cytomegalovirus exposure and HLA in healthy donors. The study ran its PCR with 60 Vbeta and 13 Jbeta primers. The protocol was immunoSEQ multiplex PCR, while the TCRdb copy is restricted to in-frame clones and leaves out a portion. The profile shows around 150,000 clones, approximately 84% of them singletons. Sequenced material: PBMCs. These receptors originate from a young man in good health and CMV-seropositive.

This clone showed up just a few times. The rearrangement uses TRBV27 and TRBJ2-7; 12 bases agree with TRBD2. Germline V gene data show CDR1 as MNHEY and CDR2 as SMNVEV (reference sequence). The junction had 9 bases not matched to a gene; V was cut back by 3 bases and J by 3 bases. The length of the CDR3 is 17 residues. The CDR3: CASSFTGTSGLYYEQYF. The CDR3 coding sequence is TGTGCCAGCAGTTTTACCGGGACTAGCGGGCTTTACTACGAGCAGTACTTC.

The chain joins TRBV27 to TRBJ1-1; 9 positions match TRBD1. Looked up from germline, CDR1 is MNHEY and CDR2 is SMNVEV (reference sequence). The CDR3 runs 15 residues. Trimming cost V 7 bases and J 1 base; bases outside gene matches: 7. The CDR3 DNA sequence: TGTGCCAGCAAGAAACAGGGGGCGGGGAACACTGAAGCTTTCTTT. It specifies CASKKQGAGNTEAFF.

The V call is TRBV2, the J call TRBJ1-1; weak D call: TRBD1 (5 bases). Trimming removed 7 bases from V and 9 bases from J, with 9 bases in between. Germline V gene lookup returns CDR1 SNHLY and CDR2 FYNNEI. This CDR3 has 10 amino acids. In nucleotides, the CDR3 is TGTGCCAGCACATACAGGAAAGCTTTCTTT. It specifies CASTYRKAFF.

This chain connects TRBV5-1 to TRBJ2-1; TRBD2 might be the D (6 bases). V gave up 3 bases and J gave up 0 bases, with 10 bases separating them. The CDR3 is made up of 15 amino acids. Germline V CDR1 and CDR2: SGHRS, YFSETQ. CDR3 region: CASSSTSSSYNEQFF. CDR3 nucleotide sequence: TGCGCCAGCAGCTCCACTAGCAGCTCCTACAATGAGCAGTTCTTC. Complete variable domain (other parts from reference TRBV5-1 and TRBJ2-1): KAGVTQTPRYLIKTRGQQVTLSCSPISGHRSVSWYQQTPGQGLQFLFEYFSETQRNKGNFPGRFSGRQFSNSRSEMNVSTLELGDSALYLCASSSTSSSYNEQFFGPGTRLTVL.

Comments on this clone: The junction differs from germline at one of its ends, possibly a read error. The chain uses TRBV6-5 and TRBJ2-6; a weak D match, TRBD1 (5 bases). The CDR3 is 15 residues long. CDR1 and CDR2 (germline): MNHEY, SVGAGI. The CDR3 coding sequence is TGTGCCAGCGGCCAGGGTCCTCCTGGGGCCAACGGCCTGACTTTC. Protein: CASGQGPPGANGLTF.

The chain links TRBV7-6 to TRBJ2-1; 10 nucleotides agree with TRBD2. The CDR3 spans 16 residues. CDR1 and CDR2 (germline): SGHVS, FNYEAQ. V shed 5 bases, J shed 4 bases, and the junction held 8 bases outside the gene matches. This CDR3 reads CASSPSGTSVYNEQFF. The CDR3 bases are TGTGCCAGCAGCCCCTCCGGGACTAGCGTATACAATGAGCAGTTCTTC.

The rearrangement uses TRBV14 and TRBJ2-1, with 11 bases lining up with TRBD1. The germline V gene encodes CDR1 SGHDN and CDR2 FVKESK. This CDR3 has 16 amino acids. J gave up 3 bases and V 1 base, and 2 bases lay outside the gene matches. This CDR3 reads CASSQGGTGGYNEQFF. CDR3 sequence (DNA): TGTGCCAGCAGCCAAGGAGGGACAGGGGGCTACAATGAGCAGTTCTTC.

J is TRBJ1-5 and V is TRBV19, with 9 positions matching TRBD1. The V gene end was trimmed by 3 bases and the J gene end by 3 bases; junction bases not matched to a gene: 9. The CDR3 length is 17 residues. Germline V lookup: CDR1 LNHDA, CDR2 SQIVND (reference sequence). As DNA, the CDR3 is TGTGCCAGTAGTATTTTTTCGGGGACAGGGTTCAATCAGCCCCAGCATTTT. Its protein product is CASSIFSGTGFNQPQHF.

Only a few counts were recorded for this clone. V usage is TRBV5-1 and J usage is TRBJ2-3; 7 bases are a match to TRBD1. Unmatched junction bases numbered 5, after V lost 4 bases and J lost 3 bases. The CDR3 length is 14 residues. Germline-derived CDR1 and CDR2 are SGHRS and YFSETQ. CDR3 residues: CASSHPGQTDTQYF. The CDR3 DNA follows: TGCGCCAGCAGCCACCCGGGACAGACAGATACGCAGTATTTT.

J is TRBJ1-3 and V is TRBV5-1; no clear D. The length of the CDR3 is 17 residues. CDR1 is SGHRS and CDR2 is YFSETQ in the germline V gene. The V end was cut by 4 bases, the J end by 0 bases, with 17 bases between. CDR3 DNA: TGCGCCAGCAGCCCCAGTTCACGCCAGAACTCTGGAAACACCATATATTTT. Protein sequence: CASSPSSRQNSGNTIYF. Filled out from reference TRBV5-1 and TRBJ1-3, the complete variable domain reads KAGVTQTPRYLIKTRGQQVTLSCSPISGHRSVSWYQQTPGQGLQFLFEYFSETQRNKGNFPGRFSGRQFSNSRSEMNVSTLELGDSALYLCASSPSSRQNSGNTIYFGEGSWLTVV.

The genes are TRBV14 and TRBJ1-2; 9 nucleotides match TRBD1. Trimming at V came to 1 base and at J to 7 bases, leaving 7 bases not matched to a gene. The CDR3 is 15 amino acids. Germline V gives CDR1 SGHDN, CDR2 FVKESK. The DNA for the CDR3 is TGTGCCAGCAGCCAAGGGGTACAGGGGGCTTTTGGCTACACCTTC. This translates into CASSQGVQGAFGYTF.

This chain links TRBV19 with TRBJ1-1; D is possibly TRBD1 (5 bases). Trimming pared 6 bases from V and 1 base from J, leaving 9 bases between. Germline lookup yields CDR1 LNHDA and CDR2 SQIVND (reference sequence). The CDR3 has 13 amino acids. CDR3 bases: TGTGCCAGTAGGACTCAGGGGAACACTGAAGCTTTCTTT. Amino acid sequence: CASRTQGNTEAFF.

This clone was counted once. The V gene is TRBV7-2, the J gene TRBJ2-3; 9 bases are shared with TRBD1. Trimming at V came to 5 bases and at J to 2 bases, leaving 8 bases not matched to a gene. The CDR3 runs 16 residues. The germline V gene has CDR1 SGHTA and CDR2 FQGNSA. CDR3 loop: CASSIQTGGFTDTQYF. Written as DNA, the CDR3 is TGTGCCAGCAGCATACAAACAGGGGGCTTCACAGATACGCAGTATTTT.

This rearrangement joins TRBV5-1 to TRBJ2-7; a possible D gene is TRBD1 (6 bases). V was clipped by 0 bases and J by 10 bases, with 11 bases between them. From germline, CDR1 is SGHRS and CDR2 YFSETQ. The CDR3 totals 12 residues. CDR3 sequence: CASSLEGVPQYF. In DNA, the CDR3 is TGCGCCAGCAGCTTGGAGGGGGTCCCTCAGTACTTC.

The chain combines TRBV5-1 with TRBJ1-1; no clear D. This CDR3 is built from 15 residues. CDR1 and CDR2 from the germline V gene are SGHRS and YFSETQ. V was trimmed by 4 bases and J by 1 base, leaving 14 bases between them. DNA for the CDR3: TGCGCCAGCAGCCCTGATCGCAACACGAACACTGAAGCTTTCTTT. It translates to CASSPDRNTNTEAFF. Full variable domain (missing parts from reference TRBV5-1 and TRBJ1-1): KAGVTQTPRYLIKTRGQQVTLSCSPISGHRSVSWYQQTPGQGLQFLFEYFSETQRNKGNFPGRFSGRQFSNSRSEMNVSTLELGDSALYLCASSPDRNTNTEAFFGQGTRLTVV.

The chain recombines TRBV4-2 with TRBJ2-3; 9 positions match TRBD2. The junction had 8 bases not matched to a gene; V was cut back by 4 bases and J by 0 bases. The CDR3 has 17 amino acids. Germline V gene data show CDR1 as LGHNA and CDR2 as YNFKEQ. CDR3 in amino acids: CASSRSLAGASTDTQYF. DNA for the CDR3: TGTGCCAGCAGCCGCTCATTAGCGGGGGCCAGCACAGATACGCAGTATTTT.

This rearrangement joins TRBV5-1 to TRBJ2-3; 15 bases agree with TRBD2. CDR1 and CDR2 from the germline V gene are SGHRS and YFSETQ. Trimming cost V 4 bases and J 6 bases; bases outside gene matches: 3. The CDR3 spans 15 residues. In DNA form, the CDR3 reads TGCGCCAGCAGCGCCGGGACTAGCGGGGGGGATACGCAGTATTTT. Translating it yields CASSAGTSGGDTQYF.

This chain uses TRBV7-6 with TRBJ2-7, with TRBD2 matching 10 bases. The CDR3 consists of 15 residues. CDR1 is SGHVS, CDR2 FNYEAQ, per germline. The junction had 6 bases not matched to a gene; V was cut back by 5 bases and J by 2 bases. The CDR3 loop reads CASSLSSGGTYEQYF. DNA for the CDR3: TGTGCCAGCAGCCTATCTAGCGGGGGAACCTACGAGCAGTACTTC.

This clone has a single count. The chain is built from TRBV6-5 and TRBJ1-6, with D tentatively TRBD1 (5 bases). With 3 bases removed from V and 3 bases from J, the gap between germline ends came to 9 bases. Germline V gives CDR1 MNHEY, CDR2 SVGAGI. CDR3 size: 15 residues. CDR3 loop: CASSYSGGYNSPLHF. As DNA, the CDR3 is TGTGCCAGCAGTTATTCCGGGGGCTATAATTCACCCCTCCACTTT.

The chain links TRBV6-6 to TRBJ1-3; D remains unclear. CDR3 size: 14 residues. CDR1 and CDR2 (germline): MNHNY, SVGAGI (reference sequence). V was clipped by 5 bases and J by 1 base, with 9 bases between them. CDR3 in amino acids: CASSRDGSGNTIYF. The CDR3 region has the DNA TGTGCCAGCAGTCGGGATGGTTCTGGAAACACCATATATTTT.

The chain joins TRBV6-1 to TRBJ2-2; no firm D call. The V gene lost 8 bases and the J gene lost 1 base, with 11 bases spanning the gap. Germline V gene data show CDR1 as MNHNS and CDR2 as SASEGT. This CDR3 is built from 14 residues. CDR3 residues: CASPSSGNTGELFF. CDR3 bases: TGTGCCAGCCCATCTTCGGGGAACACCGGGGAGCTGTTTTTT.

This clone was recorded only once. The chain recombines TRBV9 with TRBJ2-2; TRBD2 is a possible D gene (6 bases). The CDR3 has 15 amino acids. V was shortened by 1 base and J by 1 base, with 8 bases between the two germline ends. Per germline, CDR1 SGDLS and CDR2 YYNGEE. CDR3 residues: CASSVNGGNTGELFF. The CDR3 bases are TGTGCCAGCAGCGTAAACGGGGGGAACACCGGGGAGCTGTTTTTT.

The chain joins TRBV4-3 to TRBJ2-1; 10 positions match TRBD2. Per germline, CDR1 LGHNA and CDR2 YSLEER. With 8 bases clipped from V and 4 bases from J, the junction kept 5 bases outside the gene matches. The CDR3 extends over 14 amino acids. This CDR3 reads CASSLAGVYNEQFF. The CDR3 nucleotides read TGCGCCAGCTCTCTAGCGGGGGTGTACAATGAGCAGTTCTTC.

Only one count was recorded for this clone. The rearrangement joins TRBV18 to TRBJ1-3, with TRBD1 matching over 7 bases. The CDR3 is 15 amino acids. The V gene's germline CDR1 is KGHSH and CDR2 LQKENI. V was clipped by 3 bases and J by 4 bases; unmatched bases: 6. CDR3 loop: CASSPTGAQGNTIYF. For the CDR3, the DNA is TGTGCCAGCTCACCTACAGGGGCGCAGGGAAACACCATATATTTT. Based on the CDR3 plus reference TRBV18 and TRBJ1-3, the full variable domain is NAGVMQNPRHLVRRRGQEARLRCSPMKGHSHVYWYRQLPEEGLKFMVYLQKENIIDESGMPKERFSAEFPKEGPSILRIQQVVRGDSAAYFCASSPTGAQGNTIYFGEGSWLTVV.

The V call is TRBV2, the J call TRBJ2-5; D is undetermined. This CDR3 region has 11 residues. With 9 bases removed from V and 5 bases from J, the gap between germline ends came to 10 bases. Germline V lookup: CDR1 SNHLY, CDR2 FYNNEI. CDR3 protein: CASGQHETQYF. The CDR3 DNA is TGTGCCAGTGGGCAGCATGAGACCCAGTACTTC.

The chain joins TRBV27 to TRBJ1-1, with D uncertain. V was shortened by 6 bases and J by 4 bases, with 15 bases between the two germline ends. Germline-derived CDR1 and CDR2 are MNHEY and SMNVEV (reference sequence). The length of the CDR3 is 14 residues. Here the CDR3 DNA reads TGTGCCAGCAGCCTGTCGGGTCGGGTCACTGAAGCTTTCTTT. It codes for CASSLSGRVTEAFF.

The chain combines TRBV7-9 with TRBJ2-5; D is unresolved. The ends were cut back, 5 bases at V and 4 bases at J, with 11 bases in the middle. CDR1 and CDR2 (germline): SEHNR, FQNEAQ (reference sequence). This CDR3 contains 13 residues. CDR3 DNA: TGTGCCAGCAGCCCACCGCGCCGAGAGACCCAGTACTTC. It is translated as CASSPPRRETQYF.

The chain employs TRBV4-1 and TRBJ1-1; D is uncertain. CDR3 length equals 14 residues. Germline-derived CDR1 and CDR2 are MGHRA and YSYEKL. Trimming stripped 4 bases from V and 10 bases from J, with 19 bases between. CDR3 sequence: CASSPMREGNRAFF. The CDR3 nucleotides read TGCGCCAGCAGCCCGATGCGAGAGGGAAACAGAGCTTTCTTT.

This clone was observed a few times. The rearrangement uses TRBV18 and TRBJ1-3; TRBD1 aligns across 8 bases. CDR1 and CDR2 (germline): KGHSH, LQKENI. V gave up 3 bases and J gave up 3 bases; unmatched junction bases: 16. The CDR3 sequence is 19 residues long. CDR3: CASSPGHHRGASLGNTIYF. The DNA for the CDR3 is TGTGCCAGCTCACCGGGACACCACAGGGGGGCCTCTCTTGGAAACACCATATATTTT.

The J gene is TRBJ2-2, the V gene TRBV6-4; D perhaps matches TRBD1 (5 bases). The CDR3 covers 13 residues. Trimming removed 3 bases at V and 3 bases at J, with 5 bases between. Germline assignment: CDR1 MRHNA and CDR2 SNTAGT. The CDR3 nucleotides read TGTGCCAGCAGTGAACAGGACACCGGGGAGCTGTTTTTT. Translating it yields CASSEQDTGELFF.

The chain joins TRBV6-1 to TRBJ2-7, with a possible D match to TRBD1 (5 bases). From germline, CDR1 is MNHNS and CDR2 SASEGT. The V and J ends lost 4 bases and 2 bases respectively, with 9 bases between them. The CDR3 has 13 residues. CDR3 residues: CASSVTGPYEQYF. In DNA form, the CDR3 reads TGTGCCAGCAGTGTAACAGGACCCTACGAGCAGTACTTC.

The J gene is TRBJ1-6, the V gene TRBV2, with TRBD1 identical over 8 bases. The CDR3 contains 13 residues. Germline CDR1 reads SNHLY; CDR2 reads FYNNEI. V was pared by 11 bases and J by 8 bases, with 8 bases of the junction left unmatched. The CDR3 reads CAGEGTGDSPLHF. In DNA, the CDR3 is TGTGCCGGTGAGGGGACAGGTGATTCACCCCTCCACTTT.